The 5 T cell receptor beta chains below come from one sample, sequenced in a study of graft-versus-host responses after intestinal transplantation. These receptors' antigens are unknown. Data came from immunoSEQ multiplex PCR; TCRdb stores just in-frame clones and leaves some out. The table includes about 120,000 clones, approximately 95% detected once. Sequencing used unstimulated CD8+ T cells sorted from spleen or lymph node cells, obtained before intestinal transplant. The receptor set was obtained from a human donor who received an intestinal transplant.

The gene calls are TRBV10-1 and TRBJ1-1, with no clear D. Germline CDR1 WNHNN, CDR2 SYGVQD (reference sequence). The length of the CDR3 is 14 residues. With 6 bases removed from V and 0 bases from J, the gap between germline ends came to 11 bases. The CDR3 loop reads CASREVGMNTEAFF. In DNA form, the CDR3 reads TGCGCCAGCAGGGAGGTGGGAATGAACACTGAAGCTTTCTTT.

The J gene is TRBJ2-7, the V gene TRBV7-9; D possibly corresponds to TRBD2 (6 bases). Germline-derived CDR1 and CDR2 are SEHNR and FQNEAQ (reference sequence). The V and J ends lost 0 bases and 7 bases respectively, with 16 bases between them. The CDR3 covers 15 residues. CDR3 region: CASSLASTSLLEQYF. CDR3 DNA sequence: TGTGCCAGCAGCTTAGCCTCGACTAGTCTCCTAGAGCAGTACTTC.

J is TRBJ2-2 and V is TRBV29-1, with 10 bases that match TRBD2. CDR1 is SQVTM and CDR2 is ANQGSEA in the germline V gene. This CDR3 is 15 amino acids long. The J segment lost 7 bases and the V segment lost 3 bases, leaving 8 bases of the junction unmatched. The CDR3 DNA sequence: TGCAGCGTTGAGCCTAGCGGGAGTATGGGCGGGGAGCTGTTTTTT. This encodes CSVEPSGSMGGELFF.

This clone was counted a single time. The chain is built from TRBV9 and TRBJ1-6, with D hard to call. The V and J ends lost 1 base and 5 bases respectively, with 10 bases between them. The germline CDR1 and CDR2 sequences are SGDLS and YYNGEE. This CDR3 contains 15 residues. The CDR3 nucleotides are TGTGCCAGCAGCGTAAAGACTGACAATAATTCACCCCTCCACTTT. Amino acid sequence: CASSVKTDNNSPLHF.

In its sample, this clone was seen once. The J gene is TRBJ1-6, the V gene TRBV5-1; perhaps TRBD1 as D (5 bases). Germline loops: CDR1 SGHRS, CDR2 YFSETQ. V was cut by 1 base and J by 9 bases, with 8 bases left in between. The length of the CDR3 is 13 residues. The CDR3 sequence is CASSLWGVSPLHF. The CDR3 DNA reads as TGCGCCAGCAGCTTGTGGGGGGTTTCACCCCTCCACTTT. Full variable domain (remainder filled in from reference TRBV5-1 and TRBJ1-6): KAGVTQTPRYLIKTRGQQVTLSCSPISGHRSVSWYQQTPGQGLQFLFEYFSETQRNKGNFPGRFSGRQFSNSRSEMNVSTLELGDSALYLCASSLWGVSPLHFGNGTRLTVT.